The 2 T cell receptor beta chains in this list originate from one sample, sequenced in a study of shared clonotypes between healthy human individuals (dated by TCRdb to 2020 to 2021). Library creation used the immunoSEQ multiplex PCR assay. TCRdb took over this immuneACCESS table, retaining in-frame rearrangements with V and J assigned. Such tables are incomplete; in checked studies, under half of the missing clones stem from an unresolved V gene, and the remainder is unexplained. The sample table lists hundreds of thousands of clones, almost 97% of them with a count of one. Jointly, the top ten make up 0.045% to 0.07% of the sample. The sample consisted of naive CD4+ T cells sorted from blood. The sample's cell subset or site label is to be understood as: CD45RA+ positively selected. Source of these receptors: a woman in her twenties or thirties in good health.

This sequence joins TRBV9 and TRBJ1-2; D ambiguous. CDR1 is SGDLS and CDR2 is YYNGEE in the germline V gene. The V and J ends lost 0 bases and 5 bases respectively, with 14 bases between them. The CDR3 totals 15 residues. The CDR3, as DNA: TGTGCCAGCAGCGTAGGCGTAACAGAACAATATGGCTACACCTTC. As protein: CASSVGVTEQYGYTF.

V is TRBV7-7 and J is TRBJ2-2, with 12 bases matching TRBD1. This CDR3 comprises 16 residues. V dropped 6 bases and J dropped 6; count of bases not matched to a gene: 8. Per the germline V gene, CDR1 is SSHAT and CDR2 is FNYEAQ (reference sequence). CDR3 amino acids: CASRHSGTGGPGELFF. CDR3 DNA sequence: TGTGCCAGCAGGCATTCCGGGACAGGGGGCCCCGGGGAGCTGTTTTTT.